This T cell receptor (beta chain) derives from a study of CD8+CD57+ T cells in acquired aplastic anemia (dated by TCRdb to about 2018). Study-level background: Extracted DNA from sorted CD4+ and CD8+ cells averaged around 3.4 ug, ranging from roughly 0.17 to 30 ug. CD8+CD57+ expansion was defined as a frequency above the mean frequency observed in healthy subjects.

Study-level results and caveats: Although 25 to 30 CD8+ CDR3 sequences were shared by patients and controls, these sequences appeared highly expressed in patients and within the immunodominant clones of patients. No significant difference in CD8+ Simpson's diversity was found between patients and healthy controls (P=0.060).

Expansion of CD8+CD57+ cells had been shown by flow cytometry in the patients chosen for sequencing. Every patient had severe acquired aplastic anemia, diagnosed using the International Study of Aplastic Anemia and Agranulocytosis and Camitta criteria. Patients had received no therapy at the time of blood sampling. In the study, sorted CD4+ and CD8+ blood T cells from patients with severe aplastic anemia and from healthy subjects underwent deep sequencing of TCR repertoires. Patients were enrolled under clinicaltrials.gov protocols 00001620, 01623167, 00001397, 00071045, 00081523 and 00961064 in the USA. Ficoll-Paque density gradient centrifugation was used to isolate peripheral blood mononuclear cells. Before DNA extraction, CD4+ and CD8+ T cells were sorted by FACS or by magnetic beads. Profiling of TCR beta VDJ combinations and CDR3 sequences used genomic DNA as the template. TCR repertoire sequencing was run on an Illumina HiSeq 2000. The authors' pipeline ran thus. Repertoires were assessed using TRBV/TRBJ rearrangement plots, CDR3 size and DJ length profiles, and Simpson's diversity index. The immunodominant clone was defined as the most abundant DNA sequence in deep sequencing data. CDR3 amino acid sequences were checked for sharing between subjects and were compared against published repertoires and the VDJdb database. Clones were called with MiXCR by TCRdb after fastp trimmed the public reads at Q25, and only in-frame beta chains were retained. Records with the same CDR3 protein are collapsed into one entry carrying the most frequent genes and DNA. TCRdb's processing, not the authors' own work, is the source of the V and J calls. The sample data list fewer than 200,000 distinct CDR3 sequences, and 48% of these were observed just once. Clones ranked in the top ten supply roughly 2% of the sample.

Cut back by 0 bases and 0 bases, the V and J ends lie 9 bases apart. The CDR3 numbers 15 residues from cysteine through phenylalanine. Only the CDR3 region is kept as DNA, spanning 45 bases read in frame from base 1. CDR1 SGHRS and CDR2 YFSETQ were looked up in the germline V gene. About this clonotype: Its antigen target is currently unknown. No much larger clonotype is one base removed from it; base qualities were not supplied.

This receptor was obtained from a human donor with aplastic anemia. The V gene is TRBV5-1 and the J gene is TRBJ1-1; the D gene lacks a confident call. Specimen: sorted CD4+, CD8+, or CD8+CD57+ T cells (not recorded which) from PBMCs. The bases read TGCGCCAGCAGCTTGGATTCGGCGATGAACACTGAAGCTTTCTTT. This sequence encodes CASSLDSAMNTEAFF. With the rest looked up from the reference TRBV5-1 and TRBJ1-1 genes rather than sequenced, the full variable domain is KAGVTQTPRYLIKTRGQQVTLSCSPISGHRSVSWYQQTPGQGLQFLFEYFSETQRNKGNFPGRFSGRQFSNSRSEMNVSTLELGDSALYLCASSLDSAMNTEAFFGQGTRLTVV.